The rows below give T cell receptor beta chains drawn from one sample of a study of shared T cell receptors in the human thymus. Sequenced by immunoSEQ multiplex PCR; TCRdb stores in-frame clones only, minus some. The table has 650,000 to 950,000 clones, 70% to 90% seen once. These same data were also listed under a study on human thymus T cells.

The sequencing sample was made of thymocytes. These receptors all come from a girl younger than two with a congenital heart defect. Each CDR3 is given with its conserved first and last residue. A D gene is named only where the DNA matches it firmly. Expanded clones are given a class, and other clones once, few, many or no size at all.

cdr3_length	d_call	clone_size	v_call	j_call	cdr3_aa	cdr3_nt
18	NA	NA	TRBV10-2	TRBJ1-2	CASSESRSTGRLNYGYTF	TGCGCCAGCAGTGAGTCGCGCTCGACAGGCAGGCTTAACTATGGCTACACCTTC
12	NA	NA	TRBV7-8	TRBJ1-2	CASVDSDYGYTF	TGTGCCAGCGTGGACAGCGACTATGGCTACACCTTC
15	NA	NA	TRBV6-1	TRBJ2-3	CASSEAFPPLVGQYF	TGTGCCAGCAGTGAAGCGTTCCCTCCCCTAGTGGGGCAGTATTTT
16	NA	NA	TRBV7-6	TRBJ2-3	CASSTSGRKVPDTQYF	TGTGCCAGCAGCACCTCAGGGAGGAAGGTACCAGATACGCAGTATTTT
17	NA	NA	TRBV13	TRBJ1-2	CASSLWTEWDTRSGYTF	TGTGCCAGCAGCTTGTGGACCGAATGGGACACTCGCTCGGGCTACACCTTC
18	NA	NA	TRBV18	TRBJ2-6	CASSPPVRVSSGANVLTF	TGTGCCAGCTCACCACCGGTCAGGGTGAGCTCTGGGGCCAACGTCCTGACTTTC
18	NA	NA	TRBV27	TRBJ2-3	CASSRPPRGDVSTDTQYF	TGTGCCAGCAGCCGTCCCCCGCGGGGTGACGTGAGCACAGATACGCAGTATTTT
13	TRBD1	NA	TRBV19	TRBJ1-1	CASSSGGNTEAFF	TGTGCCAGTAGTTCAGGGGGAAACACTGAAGCTTTCTTT
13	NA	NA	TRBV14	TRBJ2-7	CASSQEGAGRQYF	TGTGCCAGCAGCCAAGAGGGAGCCGGGCGGCAGTACTTC
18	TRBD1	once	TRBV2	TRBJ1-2	CASSESRRDRGIVDGYTF	TGTGCCAGCAGTGAATCTAGACGGGACAGGGGGATAGTAGATGGCTACACCTTC
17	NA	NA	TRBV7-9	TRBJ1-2	CASSYFGGTTAGYGYTF	TGTGCCAGCAGTTATTTCGGAGGGACCACGGCGGGCTATGGCTACACCTTC
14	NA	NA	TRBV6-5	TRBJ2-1	CASSYTSRYNEQFF	TGTGCCAGCAGTTACACTAGCAGATACAATGAGCAGTTCTTC
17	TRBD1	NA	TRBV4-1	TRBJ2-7	CASSPRRDSSTANEQYF	TGCGCCAGCAGCCCGCGTAGGGACAGTTCGACGGCCAACGAGCAGTACTTC
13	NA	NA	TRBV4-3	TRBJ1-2	CASSQGGGHGYTF	TGCGCCAGCAGCCAAGGGGGCGGCCATGGCTACACCTTC
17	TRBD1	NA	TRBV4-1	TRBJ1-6	CASSQELKGDRNSPLHF	TGCGCCAGCAGCCAAGAGTTGAAGGGGGACAGGAATTCACCCCTCCACTTT
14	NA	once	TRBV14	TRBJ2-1	CASSQPGLRGEQFF	TGTGCCAGCAGTCAACCGGGACTTCGGGGAGAGCAGTTCTTC
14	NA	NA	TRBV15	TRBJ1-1	CATSANRAYTEAFF	TGTGCCACCAGCGCGAACAGGGCGTACACTGAAGCTTTCTTT
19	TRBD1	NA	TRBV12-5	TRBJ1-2	CASGYDRGRKFPTISGYTF	TGTGCTAGTGGTTACGACAGGGGGCGAAAGTTTCCCACAATAAGTGGGTACACCTTC
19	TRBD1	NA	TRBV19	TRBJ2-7	CASSSRPRGRGRIPYEQYF	TGTGCCAGTAGTAGCCGCCCTCGGGGCAGGGGGCGCATCCCCTACGAGCAGTACTTC
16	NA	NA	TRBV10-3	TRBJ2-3	CAISESVGGPADTQYF	TGTGCCATCAGTGAGTCGGTGGGGGGGCCAGCAGATACGCAGTATTTT
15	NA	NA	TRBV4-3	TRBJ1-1	CASSRRPRTRAEAFF	TGCGCCAGCAGCCGCCGACCCCGGACAAGGGCTGAAGCTTTCTTT
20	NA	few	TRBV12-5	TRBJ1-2	CASGLVFDGGDLTVDYGYTF	TGTGCTAGTGGTTTGGTATTTGACGGGGGGGATCTCACGGTGGACTATGGCTACACCTTC
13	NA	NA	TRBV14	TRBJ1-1	CASSSPGHPEAFF	TGTGCCAGCAGTTCGCCGGGACACCCTGAAGCTTTCTTT
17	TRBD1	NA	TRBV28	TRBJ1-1	CASSWGRQGRMNTEAFF	TGTGCCAGCAGTTGGGGCAGACAGGGGCGTATGAACACTGAAGCTTTCTTT
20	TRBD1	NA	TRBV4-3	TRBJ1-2	CASSQVVHPDRSMINYGYTF	TGCGCCAGCAGCCAAGTAGTACATCCGGACAGGTCGATGATTAACTATGGCTACACCTTC
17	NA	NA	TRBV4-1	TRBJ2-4	CASSQETTPVAKNIQYF	TGCGCCAGCAGCCAAGAAACGACTCCCGTAGCCAAAAACATTCAGTACTTC
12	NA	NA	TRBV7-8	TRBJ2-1	CASSFFVYEQFF	TGTGCCAGCAGCTTTTTCGTTTATGAGCAGTTCTTC
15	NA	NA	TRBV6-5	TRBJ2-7	CASSYQGPKTYEQYF	TGTGCCAGCAGTTACCAGGGGCCCAAAACTTACGAGCAGTACTTC
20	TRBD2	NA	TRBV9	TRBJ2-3	CASGVPTSGGPHRSTDTQYF	TGTGCCAGCGGCGTCCCGACTAGCGGGGGGCCCCATCGGAGCACAGATACGCAGTATTTT
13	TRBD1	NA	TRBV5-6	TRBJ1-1	CASSNHRDREDFF	TGTGCCAGCAGCAATCACCGCGACAGGGAGGATTTCTTT
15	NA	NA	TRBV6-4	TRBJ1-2	CASSEVAGRTYGYTF	TGTGCCAGCAGTGAGGTCGCGGGGCGGACCTATGGCTACACCTTC
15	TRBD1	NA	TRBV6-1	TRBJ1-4	CASSAQGQGNEKLFF	TGTGCCAGCAGTGCTCAGGGACAGGGGAATGAAAAACTGTTTTTT
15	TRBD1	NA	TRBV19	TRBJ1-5	CASSPGQGTNQPQHF	TGTGCCAGTAGTCCCGGACAGGGGACGAATCAGCCCCAGCATTTT
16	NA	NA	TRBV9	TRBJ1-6	CASSPRRGTVDSPLHF	TGTGCCAGCAGCCCCCGCAGGGGAACGGTTGATTCACCCCTCCACTTT
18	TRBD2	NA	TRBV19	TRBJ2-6	CASRWGGIRRPGANVLTF	TGTGCCAGTAGATGGGGGGGGATAAGGCGGCCAGGGGCCAACGTCCTGACTTTC
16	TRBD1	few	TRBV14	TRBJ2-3	CASSPRGQEHTDTQYF	TGTGCCAGCAGCCCCCGGGGACAGGAACACACAGATACGCAGTATTTT
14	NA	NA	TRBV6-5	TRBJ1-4	CASSYEGTGEKLFF	TGTGCCAGCAGTTACGAGGGAACGGGTGAAAAACTGTTTTTT
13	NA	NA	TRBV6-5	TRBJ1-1	CASSYPGYTEAFF	TGTGCCAGCAGTTACCCCGGGTACACTGAAGCTTTCTTT
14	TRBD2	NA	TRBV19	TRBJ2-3	CASSIYQGGDTQYF	TGTGCCAGTAGTATTTATCAGGGAGGGGATACGCAGTATTTT
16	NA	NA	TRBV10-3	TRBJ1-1	CAISESEEGWDTEAFF	TGTGCCATCAGTGAGTCGGAAGAGGGCTGGGACACTGAAGCTTTCTTT
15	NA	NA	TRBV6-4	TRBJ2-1	CASEPWRGVNNEQFF	TGTGCCAGCGAGCCCTGGCGGGGAGTAAATAATGAGCAGTTCTTC
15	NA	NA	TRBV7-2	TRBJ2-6	CASSPHRAGANVLTF	TGTGCCAGCAGCCCGCACAGGGCTGGGGCCAACGTCCTGACTTTC
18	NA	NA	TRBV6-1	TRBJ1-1	CASSEPSPLDSTHTEAFF	TGTGCCAGCAGTGAACCCTCCCCCCTTGACTCAACCCACACTGAAGCTTTCTTT
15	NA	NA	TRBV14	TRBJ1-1	CASSPTGLRNTEAFF	TGTGCCAGCAGCCCTACAGGGCTACGGAACACTGAAGCTTTCTTT
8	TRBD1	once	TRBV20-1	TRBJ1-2	CSAKGATF	TGCAGTGCCAAGGGGGCGACCTTC
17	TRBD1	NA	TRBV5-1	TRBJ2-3	CASSSKGRGRLTDTQYF	TGCGCCAGCAGCTCGAAGGGCAGGGGGCGCCTGACAGATACGCAGTATTTT
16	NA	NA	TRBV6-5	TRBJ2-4	CASSLLGAGAKNIQYF	TGTGCCAGCAGTTTACTTGGAGCCGGGGCCAAAAACATTCAGTACTTC
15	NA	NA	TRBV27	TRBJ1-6	CASSPQQGHNSPLHF	TGTGCCAGCAGTCCCCAACAGGGTCATAATTCACCCCTCCACTTT
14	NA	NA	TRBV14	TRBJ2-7	CASSQYNRKDEQYF	TGTGCCAGCAGCCAATATAACAGGAAAGACGAGCAGTACTTC
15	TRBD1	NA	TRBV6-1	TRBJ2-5	CASSLNRDRGKTQYF	TGTGCCAGCTCCCTTAACCGGGACAGGGGCAAGACCCAGTACTTC
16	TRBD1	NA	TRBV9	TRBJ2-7	CASSVEDREGSYEQYF	TGTGCCAGCAGCGTAGAAGACAGGGAAGGGTCCTACGAGCAGTACTTC